This T cell receptor beta chain was captured by sequencing in a study of T-cell memory formation after mild COVID-19. Study-wide context: Among the donors, TCR clusters were largely specific to each donor.

TCR alpha and TCR beta cDNA libraries carrying sample barcodes and UMIs came from 5'RACE with constant-segment primers. TCRdb itself ran the 5' RACE reads through MiXCR, one entry per CDR3 protein. The table includes 560,000 or so distinct CDR3 sequences, 17% detected once. The germline gives CDR1 DFQATT, CDR2 SNEGSKA (reference sequence). The CDR3 is made up of 14 amino acids. V dropped 6 bases and J dropped 4; count of bases not matched to a gene: 10. Points on this clonotype: Its antigen is unknown.

Regarding the study as a whole: The authors left the SARS-CoV-2 specificity of second-wave clones peaking on day 37 unconfirmed.

This TCR derives from an adult woman who had mild COVID-19 (a few samples of this study predate the infection). Cell type and time point are not known. Sequenced sample: PBMCs or a T cell subset sorted from them (not recorded which). This chain uses TRBV20-1 with TRBJ2-3; 7 bases fit TRBD2. The CDR3 DNA is TGCAGTGCCGAACCGACTAGCCGGGCAGATACGCAGTATTTT. This gives the protein CSAEPTSRADTQYF.